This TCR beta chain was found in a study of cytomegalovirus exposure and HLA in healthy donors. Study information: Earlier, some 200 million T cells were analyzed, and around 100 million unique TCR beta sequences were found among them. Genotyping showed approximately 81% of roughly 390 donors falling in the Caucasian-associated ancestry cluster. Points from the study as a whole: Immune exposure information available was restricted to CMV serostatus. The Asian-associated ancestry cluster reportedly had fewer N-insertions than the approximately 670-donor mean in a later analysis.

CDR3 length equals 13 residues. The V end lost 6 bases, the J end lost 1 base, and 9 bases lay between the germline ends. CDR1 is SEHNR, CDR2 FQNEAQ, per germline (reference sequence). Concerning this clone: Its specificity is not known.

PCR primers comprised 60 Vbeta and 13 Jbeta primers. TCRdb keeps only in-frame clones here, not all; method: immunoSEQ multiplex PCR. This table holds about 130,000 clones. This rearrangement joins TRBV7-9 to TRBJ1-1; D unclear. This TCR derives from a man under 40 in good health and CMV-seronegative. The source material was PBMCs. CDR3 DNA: TGTGCCAGCAGAGAACCGGGGAACACTGAAGCTTTCTTT. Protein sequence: CASREPGNTEAFF.